Following are 27 T cell receptor beta chains from one sample sequenced in a study of T cells after yellow fever vaccination (dated by TCRdb to about 2019). The intended sense of this specimen's treatment or condition label: live attenuated yellow fever vaccine strain. The protocol used for the library was 5' RACE. The data were produced on an Illumina HiSeq 2500. In TCRdb, the public reads were trimmed at Q25 with fastp and aligned with MiXCR, with productive beta chains retained. Each CDR3 protein gets just one entry, which takes the most common genes and DNA from the rows behind it. Within this sample are around 26,000 distinct CDR3 sequences, with approximately 3.5% of them counted one time only. In total, the top ten clones hold approximately 0.96% of the sample. The sample consisted of PBMCs, either bulk or a sorted T-cell subset (CD4+, CD8+, memory, or dextramer-sorted; not recorded which), taken 35 to 50 days after the first yellow fever vaccination. The origin of the receptors is a young man who received the YFV17D yellow fever vaccine.

This clonotype was seen many times. This chain uses TRBV15 with TRBJ1-1; D is unclear. Looked up from germline, CDR1 is LNHNV and CDR2 is YYDKDF (reference sequence). The CDR3 consists of 13 residues. The V end was cut by 0 bases, the J end by 6 bases, with 8 bases between. DNA of the CDR3: TGTGCCACCAGCAGAGAAGCGGGCCCTGAAGCTTTCTTT. Translation: CATSREAGPEAFF.

This clonotype was recorded many times. The chain has TRBV4-1 and TRBJ2-2; no clear D. V gave up 1 base and J gave up 5 bases, with 8 bases separating them. Germline V gene lookup returns CDR1 MGHRA and CDR2 YSYEKL. The CDR3 has 14 residues. CDR3 in DNA: TGCGCCAGCAGCCAAGCCCCGGTGACCGGGGAGCTGTTTTTT. It translates to CASSQAPVTGELFF.

This clonotype was observed many times. The chain couples TRBV20-1 to TRBJ2-3; D is possibly TRBD2 (6 bases). The germline V gene has CDR1 DFQATT and CDR2 SNEGSKA (reference sequence). The CDR3 is made up of 15 amino acids. V was pared by 4 bases and J by 6 bases, with 20 bases between. The DNA of the CDR3 is TGCAGTGCTACCGTGGCGGGGACCGGCGGGGATACGCAGTATTTT. It encodes CSATVAGTGGDTQYF.

This clonotype is medium-sized by share. The chain employs TRBV4-3 and TRBJ1-6, with D unresolved. The V gene lost 0 bases and the J gene lost 6 bases, with 6 bases spanning the gap. Germline values: CDR1 LGHNA, CDR2 YSLEER. This CDR3 comprises 14 residues. The CDR3 DNA is TGCGCCAGCAGCCAAGAAATCCGTAATTCACCCCTCCACTTT. Translation gives CASSQEIRNSPLHF.

This clonotype was seen ten or more times. The CDR3 bases are TGCGCCAGCAGCAAAGGACAGGGCTTAGAGACCCAGTACTTC. Translating it yields CASSKGQGLETQYF. The chain has TRBV5-1 and TRBJ2-5; TRBD1 matches at 8 bases. The CDR3 is 14 amino acids. CDR1 and CDR2 from the germline V gene are SGHRS and YFSETQ. V shed 4 bases and J 4 bases; nucleotides not matched to a gene: 6.

This clonotype showed up many times. The chain carries TRBV7-2 and TRBJ2-5; 8 nucleotides align to TRBD1. Germline V gives CDR1 SGHTA, CDR2 FQGNSA. V trimming: 6 bases; J trimming: 5 bases; junction bases outside the gene matches: 8. The CDR3 extends over 14 amino acids. The chain's CDR3 is CASSQGQGRETQYF. CDR3 nucleotide sequence: TGTGCCAGCAGTCAAGGACAGGGACGGGAGACCCAGTACTTC.

This clonotype is deemed medium-sized. V and J are TRBV7-9 and TRBJ2-1; possible D gene TRBD2, 6 bases. V lost 6 bases and J 4 bases, leaving 10 bases between the germline ends. Germline CDR1 and CDR2: SEHNR and FQNEAQ (reference sequence). CDR3 length equals 13 residues. The CDR3 bases are TGTGCCAGCAGTCCGGAGGGGTACAATGAGCAGTTCTTC. This translates into CASSPEGYNEQFF.

This clonotype has a count of ten or more. The chain recombines TRBV29-1 with TRBJ2-3; D possibly matches TRBD1 or TRBD2 (6 bases each). The CDR3 totals 12 residues. V lost 4 bases and J lost 5, with 10 bases in between. Germline V gives CDR1 SQVTM, CDR2 ANQGSEA. The CDR3 region is CSVGGARDTQYF. CDR3 DNA: TGCAGCGTTGGGGGGGCGAGAGATACGCAGTATTTT.

This clonotype is judged medium-sized. The rearrangement joins TRBV7-2 to TRBJ2-7; tentatively, D is TRBD1 or TRBD2 (5 bases each). The CDR3 is made up of 14 amino acids. Germline CDR1 is SGHTA and CDR2 is FQGNSA. Deletions cut 1 base from V and 2 bases from J, with 9 bases between. CDR3 residues: CASSLGPGPYEQYV. The CDR3, as DNA: TGTGCCAGCAGCTTAGGTCCGGGGCCCTACGAGCAGTACGTC.

As for this clonotype: This may come from a read error, since a much larger clone is one base off. The DNA is omitted, as the CDR3 cannot be located on it reliably, and the CDR3 follows TCRdb's listing. This sequence joins TRBV5-1 and TRBJ2-6; the table calls TRBD1, which could not be checked here. Germline values: CDR1 SGHRS, CDR2 YFSETQ. Counting both end residues, the CDR3 totals 17 amino acids. The CDR3 protein is CASSLVATGAGANVLSF.

This clonotype was detected ten times or more. The chain recombines TRBV20-1 with TRBJ1-1, with D tentatively TRBD1 (6 bases). Per the germline V gene, CDR1 is DFQATT and CDR2 is SNEGSKA (reference sequence). Trimming removed 0 bases from V and 11 bases from J, with 13 bases in between. This CDR3 spans 12 amino acids. CDR3 loop: CSARDRNRVAFF. As DNA, the CDR3 is TGCAGTGCTAGAGATCGGAACAGGGTGGCTTTCTTT.

This clonotype was counted many times. Here the CDR3 DNA reads TGTGCCAGCAGTTTAGGGTATAATTCACCCCTCCACTTT. Protein: CASSLGYNSPLHF. The chain uses TRBV12-3 or TRBV12-4 and TRBJ1-6, with D unclear. V dropped 1 base and J dropped 4 bases, with 2 bases sitting between them. This CDR3 region has 13 residues.

This clonotype was counted ten times or more. V gene TRBV14 combines with J gene TRBJ1-6; D unresolved. Trimming removed 1 base at V and 4 bases at J, with 5 bases between. The CDR3 has 14 amino acids. The V gene's germline CDR1 is SGHDN and CDR2 FVKESK. CDR3 residues: CASSQGHYNSPLHF. The CDR3 DNA reads TGTGCCAGCAGCCAAGGACATTATAATTCACCCCTCCACTTT.

This clonotype was detected ten times or more. The J gene is TRBJ2-3, the V gene TRBV6-5, with 11 bases identical to TRBD2. The CDR3 has 14 residues. The V and J ends lost 6 bases and 1 base, in that order; junction bases with no gene match: 0. In germline, CDR1 is MNHEY, CDR2 SVGAGI. CDR3 amino acids: CASRTSGGTDTQYF. For the CDR3, the DNA is TGTGCCAGCAGGACTAGCGGGGGCACAGATACGCAGTATTTT.

Turning to this clonotype: A much larger clone differs by one base, so this may be a read error. CDR3 protein: CSARTPSHNSPLHF. The DNA for the CDR3 is TGCAGTGCTAGGACTCCTTCCCATAATTCACCCCTCCACTTT. The rearrangement joins TRBV20-1 to TRBJ1-6; D is uncertain. Germline loops: CDR1 DFQATT, CDR2 SNEGSKA (reference sequence). There are 14 residues in the CDR3. Between the trimmed V and J ends, which lost 3 bases and 5 bases, there was a span of 11 bases.

This clonotype was seen many times. The gene calls are TRBV5-1 and TRBJ2-3; D perhaps matches TRBD2 (5 bases). The length of the CDR3 is 16 residues. The V gene lost 0 bases and the J gene lost 5 bases, with 16 bases spanning the gap. CDR1 and CDR2 from the germline V gene are SGHRS and YFSETQ. CDR3 amino acids: CASSLAFSGYGDTQYF. In DNA form, the CDR3 reads TGCGCCAGCAGCTTGGCCTTCTCGGGGTATGGAGATACGCAGTATTTT. Combining the CDR3 with reference TRBV5-1 and TRBJ2-3 gives the whole variable domain KAGVTQTPRYLIKTRGQQVTLSCSPISGHRSVSWYQQTPGQGLQFLFEYFSETQRNKGNFPGRFSGRQFSNSRSEMNVSTLELGDSALYLCASSLAFSGYGDTQYFGPGTRLTVL.

This clonotype was detected many times. The V and J genes are TRBV15 and TRBJ1-3; D gene ambiguous. V dropped 0 bases and J dropped 0 bases, with 12 bases sitting between them. The germline CDR1 and CDR2 sequences are LNHNV and YYDKDF (reference sequence). This CDR3 region has 17 residues. CDR3 DNA sequence: TGTGCCACCAGCAGAGAAATGGTATCTAACTCTGGAAACACCATATATTTT. This encodes CATSREMVSNSGNTIYF.

There are many counts of this clonotype. This chain links TRBV25-1 with TRBJ2-3; a weak D match, TRBD2 (6 bases). Trimming pared 7 bases from V and 5 bases from J, leaving 16 bases between. There are 14 residues in the CDR3. CDR1 and CDR2 (germline): MGHDK, SYGVNS. CDR3 residues: CASNTRLGGDTQYF. As DNA, the CDR3 is TGTGCCAGCAACACTCGACTGGGGGGAGATACGCAGTATTTT.

This clonotype has at least ten counts. V and J are TRBV4-3 and TRBJ1-1; the D is unclear. Trimming pared 2 bases from V and 4 bases from J, leaving 11 bases between. This CDR3 contains 14 residues. Germline values: CDR1 LGHNA, CDR2 YSLEER. The CDR3, as DNA: TGCGCCAGCAGCCAACAACCGAAACTCACTGAAGCTTTCTTT. This encodes CASSQQPKLTEAFF.

Ten or more counts support this clonotype. This chain joins TRBV4-3 and TRBJ2-2; 7 nucleotides match TRBD2. Germline CDR1 and CDR2: LGHNA and YSLEER. The CDR3 has 16 amino acids. V lost 0 bases to trimming and J lost 6 bases; unmatched junction nucleotides: 7. The CDR3 bases are TGCGCCAGCAGCCAAGATGGGGCAGGGAGGGCCGGGGAGCTGTTTTTT. Encoded protein: CASSQDGAGRAGELFF.

In this sample, this clonotype turned up many times. This sequence joins TRBV5-5 and TRBJ1-2, with D unresolved. This CDR3 comprises 13 residues. V was clipped by 1 base and J by 7 bases, with 11 bases between them. CDR1 and CDR2 from the germline V gene are SGHKS and YYEKEE (reference sequence). The CDR3 coding sequence is TGTGCCAGCAGCTTGTCCGGACTAACTGGCTACACCTTC. It yields the protein CASSLSGLTGYTF. Full variable domain (outside the CDR3, taken from reference TRBV5-5 and TRBJ1-2): DAGVTQSPTHLIKTRGQQVTLRCSPISGHKSVSWYQQVLGQGPQFIFQYYEKEERGRGNFPDRFSARQFPNYSSELNVNALLLGDSALYLCASSLSGLTGYTFGSGTRLTVV.

This clonotype was counted at least ten times. V is TRBV20-1 and J is TRBJ1-1; TRBD1 might be the D (5 bases). Germline V CDR1 and CDR2: DFQATT, SNEGSKA (reference sequence). Trimming shortened V by 5 bases and J by 5 bases, and 18 bases separated the two germline ends. The CDR3 loop spans 14 amino acids. The chain's CDR3 is CSAYRPGGVTEAFF. CDR3 sequence (DNA): TGCAGTGCTTATAGGCCCGGGGGGGTGACTGAAGCTTTCTTT.

This clonotype showed up many times. The V and J genes are TRBV6-5 and TRBJ2-5, with D perhaps TRBD1 or TRBD2 (6 bases each). Germline V CDR1 and CDR2: MNHEY, SVGAGI. This CDR3 comprises 15 residues. V was clipped by 11 bases and J by 2 bases, with 21 bases between them. CDR3 residues: CASRGNRAQQETQYF. DNA of the CDR3: TGTGCCTCCCGGGGGAACAGGGCACAGCAAGAGACCCAGTACTTC.

This clonotype was detected many times. The chain uses TRBV7-2 and TRBJ2-7, with a weak D call TRBD2 (6 bases). The CDR3 length is 13 residues. Per germline, CDR1 SGHTA and CDR2 FQGNSA. V shed 8 bases and J shed 4 bases, with 15 bases lying between them. The CDR3, as DNA: TGTGCCAGCGGGCGCGGGGCGCGTTACGAGCAGTACGTC. As protein: CASGRGARYEQYV.

This clonotype occurred many times. The V and J genes are TRBV7-3 and TRBJ2-5, with TRBD2 as a possible D gene (5 bases). V was clipped by 5 bases and J by 2 bases, with 12 bases between them. The germline gives CDR1 SGHTA, CDR2 FQGTGA. The CDR3 has 14 amino acids. CDR3 sequence: CASSPTGLQETQYF. The CDR3 DNA reads as TGTGCCAGCAGCCCCACGGGGTTACAAGAGACCCAGTACTTC.

Ten or more counts support this clonotype. This chain uses TRBV7-9 with TRBJ2-1; a weak D match, TRBD1 (5 bases). CDR1 is SEHNR, CDR2 FQNEAQ, per germline (reference sequence). V was cut by 2 bases and J by 3 bases, with 8 bases left in between. This CDR3 is built from 14 residues. CDR3 residues: CASSLRQGYNEQFF. The CDR3 region has the DNA TGTGCCAGCAGCTTACGTCAGGGCTACAATGAGCAGTTCTTC.

This clonotype was recorded many times. V usage is TRBV20-1 and J usage is TRBJ2-2, with D possibly being TRBD2 (5 bases). The CDR3 runs 15 residues. Per the germline V gene, CDR1 is DFQATT and CDR2 is SNEGSKA (reference sequence). Trimming pared 6 bases from V and 1 base from J, leaving 15 bases between. The CDR3 sequence: CSAPEPGRNTGELFF. Written as DNA, the CDR3 is TGCAGTGCCCCTGAACCGGGGAGGAACACCGGGGAGCTGTTTTTT.